This paragraph covers one TCR beta chain sequence. These data belong to a study of T cell responses to AZD1222 COVID-19 vaccine. There are 13 residues in the CDR3. Germline loops: CDR1 MNHEY, CDR2 SVGAGI. Trimming at V came to 6 bases and at J to 5 bases, leaving 3 bases not matched to a gene. The assay was immunoSEQ multiplex PCR, and TCRdb's table has in-frame clones only and misses some. The table lists 86,000 or so clones, more than 70% of them singletons, with 5.6% in the top ten. Sequencing used peripheral blood, obtained 28 days after the second AZD1222 dose. This chain links TRBV6-5 with TRBJ1-3, with 8 positions matching TRBD1. The receptor comes from an adult who received the AZD1222 COVID-19 vaccine. For the CDR3, the DNA is TGTGCCAGCAGGGCAGGGGGCCGAAACACCATATATTTT. It encodes CASRAGGRNTIYF.